Given below is one T cell receptor beta chain in context. Measured with immunoSEQ multiplex PCR; TCRdb has only the in-frame clones, and not every one. The sample includes fewer than 350,000 clones, 85% to 95% of them seen just once. This entry is derived from a study of blood T cell repertoires in COVID-19. The CDR3 runs to 15 residues. Deletions cut 6 bases from V and 3 bases from J, with 18 bases between. Germline loops: CDR1 MDHEN, CDR2 SYDVKM. The rearrangement uses TRBV28 and TRBJ2-7, with D maybe TRBD2 (5 bases). This sequence originates from a man aged 35 to 55 who had been exposed to COVID-19. Sequencing was carried out using PBMCs or T cells enriched from blood (not recorded which). CDR3 in DNA: TGTGCCAGCAGGGTGGAGCGGCCCAACTTCTACGAGCAGTACTTC. Protein product: CASRVERPNFYEQYF. The full variable domain, completed using reference TRBV28 and TRBJ2-7, is DVKVTQSSRYLVKRTGEKVFLECVQDMDHENMFWYRQDPGLGLRLIYFSYDVKMKEKGDIPEGYSVSREKKERFSLILESASTNQTSMYLCASRVERPNFYEQYFGPGTRLTVT.